This paragraph reports one T cell receptor beta chain. The target antigen is unknown. Here immunoSEQ multiplex PCR was the method, and the copy in TCRdb shows in-frame clones only, minus some. The sample gives about 340,000 clones, about 93% of which show up once; roughly 5.7% is in the top ten. CDR1 is KGHDR and CDR2 is SFDVKD in the germline V gene. The CDR3 is 15 residues long. V was cut by 12 bases and J by 0 bases, with 17 bases left in between. This entry comes from a study of brain T cells in children with intractable seizures. Time point of the sample: blood from clinic visit 5 months post-surgery; TSC patient then seizure free. Sequencing was limited to surgery cases with top T cell transcript signatures in brain tissue. Patients received at least one anti-epileptic drug before surgery. Study conclusions and caveats: Clones missing pre-surgery may reflect undersampling of that blood sample. Patients' HCMV serostatus was unknown; virus specificity rests on CDR3 similarity alone.

The TCR originated in a boy under two years old with tuberous sclerosis and intractable seizures. J is TRBJ1-3 and V is TRBV24-1; possibly TRBD1 for D (5 bases). Sample: peripheral blood, taken 4 to 5 months after surgery. The CDR3 sequence is CAPYRDAGSGNTIYF. CDR3 bases: TGTGCCCCCTACCGGGACGCAGGCTCTGGAAACACCATATATTTT.